The 8 T cell receptor beta chains below all came from one sample that was sequenced in a study of beta chain features in type 1 diabetes. Isolated RNA was reverse transcribed in full, so expressed TCRB transcripts were sequenced. Assay: immunoSEQ multiplex PCR; the TCRdb copy retains only in-frame clones and omits some. The data hold roughly 400,000 clones, with over 11% observed a single time. Sequenced material: naive CD4+ T cells from blood. The receptor set was obtained from a man aged 25-40 years in good health.

This clone turned up a few times. The J gene is TRBJ2-1, the V gene TRBV5-4; D not resolved. The CDR3 length is 14 residues. V lost 4 bases and J 1 base, leaving 9 bases between the germline ends. CDR1 is SGHNT and CDR2 is YYREEE in the germline V gene (reference sequence). The CDR3 is CASSPSSSYNEQFF. CDR3 in DNA: TGTGCCAGCAGCCCTTCTAGTTCCTACAATGAGCAGTTCTTC.

In its sample, this clone was seen once. This chain's CDR3 is CASSTYWTPLNNEQFF. CDR3 in DNA: TGTGCCAGCAGCACATATTGGACGCCACTCAACAATGAGCAGTTCTTC. This chain links TRBV7-2 with TRBJ2-1; the D is unclear. There are 16 residues in the CDR3. Germline V gives CDR1 SGHTA, CDR2 FQGNSA. Trimming shortened V by 5 bases and J by 5 bases, and 19 bases separated the two germline ends.

V is TRBV29-1 and J is TRBJ2-5; 14 bases are a match to TRBD2. V dropped 2 bases and J dropped 2; count of bases not matched to a gene: 4. Per germline, CDR1 SQVTM and CDR2 ANQGSEA. The CDR3 loop spans 16 amino acids. CDR3 sequence (DNA): TGCAGCGTTGAAAGGACTAGCGGGAGGCCACAAGAGACCCAGTACTTC. Its translation is CSVERTSGRPQETQYF.

The V gene is TRBV9, the J gene TRBJ1-1; D not resolved. V was cut by 0 bases and J by 3 bases, with 9 bases left in between. The CDR3 contains 14 residues. CDR1 is SGDLS, CDR2 YYNGEE, per germline. This CDR3 reads CASSVDSGYTEAFF. The CDR3 bases are TGTGCCAGCAGCGTAGATTCGGGGTACACTGAAGCTTTCTTT. The complete variable domain, with remaining parts taken from reference TRBV9 and TRBJ1-1, reads DSGVTQTPKHLITATGQRVTLRCSPRSGDLSVYWYQQSLDQGLQFLIQYYNGEERAKGNILERFSAQQFPDLHSELNLSSLELGDSALYFCASSVDSGYTEAFFGQGTRLTVV.

This clone was seen a few times. The rearrangement uses TRBV7-6 and TRBJ2-7, with 7 bases lining up with TRBD1. CDR3 length: 12 amino acids. CDR1 SGHVS and CDR2 FNYEAQ come from the germline V gene. J gave up 5 bases and V 5 bases, and 3 bases lay outside the gene matches. This CDR3 reads CASSPTGNEQYF. In nucleotides, the CDR3 is TGTGCCAGCAGCCCGACAGGGAACGAGCAGTACTTC.

The rearrangement uses TRBV5-6 and TRBJ2-5, with D perhaps assigned TRBD1 or TRBD2 (5 bases each). The CDR3 sequence is 13 residues long. The V gene's germline CDR1 is SGHDT and CDR2 YYEEEE. Trimming took off 2 bases at V and 3 bases at J, with 8 bases between the two ends. Here the CDR3 DNA reads TGTGCCAGCAGCTTCTGGGGGAAAGAGACCCAGTACTTC. Translation gives CASSFWGKETQYF.

This clone has only a few counts. J is TRBJ2-7 and V is TRBV5-4; D not certain. This CDR3 comprises 14 residues. Germline V gene data show CDR1 as SGHNT and CDR2 as YYREEE (reference sequence). V shed 0 bases and J shed 0 bases, with 7 bases lying between them. The CDR3 DNA reads as TGTGCCAGCAGCTTGGACAGCAGCTCCTACGAGCAGTACTTC. Translation: CASSLDSSSYEQYF.

This clone was observed a few times. This sequence joins TRBV6-6 and TRBJ2-4, with 9 bases matching TRBD2. The CDR3 sequence is 13 residues long. Trimming at V came to 10 bases and at J to 8 bases, leaving 9 bases not matched to a gene. The germline V gene has CDR1 MNHNY and CDR2 SVGAGI (reference sequence). The CDR3 bases are TGTGCCACCAAAGCGGGAGGTGGCGACATTCAGTACTTC. This encodes CATKAGGGDIQYF.